These 30 T cell receptor beta chains originate from one sample sequenced in a study of identical twins. TCRdb passed the 5' RACE reads through MiXCR, listing each CDR3 protein once. The sample has 750,000 to 950,000 distinct CDR3 sequences, approximately 13% seen once. These data were likewise used in another study, on yellow fever vaccine responses in identical twins.

Sequencing input: PBMCs. Receptor source: a woman aged 18-29 years in good health.

This clonotype came up a few times. The CDR3 reads CASRKGLIRYQETQYF. CDR3 sequence (DNA): TGTGCCAGCAGAAAGGGGCTAATTCGGTACCAAGAGACCCAGTACTTC. The chain is built from TRBV7-8 and TRBJ2-5, with a weak D call TRBD1 (5 bases). The CDR3 covers 16 residues. The V end lost 6 bases, the J end lost 0 bases, and 17 bases lay between the germline ends. From germline, CDR1 is SGHVS and CDR2 FQNEAQ.

This clonotype was found many times. This rearrangement joins TRBV6-5 to TRBJ2-2; TRBD1 might be the D (6 bases). Trimming took off 5 bases at V and 7 bases at J, with 8 bases between the two ends. The CDR3 has 12 amino acids. Germline loops: CDR1 MNHEY, CDR2 SVGAGI. For the CDR3, the DNA is TGTGCCAGCAGTAACAGGGTCGGGGAGCTGTTTTTT. The encoded protein is CASSNRVGELFF.

This chain connects TRBV6-1 to TRBJ2-2, with no clear D. The germline V and J ends were trimmed by 5 bases and 2 bases, with 12 bases remaining between them. CDR3 size: 15 residues. CDR1 MNHNS and CDR2 SASEGT come from the germline V gene. The CDR3: CASSIFHGNTGELFF. CDR3 coding DNA: TGTGCCAGCAGTATTTTCCACGGAAACACCGGGGAGCTGTTTTTT.

This clonotype was seen more than once but under ten times. In DNA form, the CDR3 reads TGCAGTGCTAGAGAGGCGGGTGCCTACAATGAGCAGTTCTTC. It translates to CSAREAGAYNEQFF. The chain recombines TRBV20-1 with TRBJ2-1; D perhaps matches TRBD2 (5 bases). V was pared by 0 bases and J by 2 bases, with 8 bases between. CDR3 length: 14 amino acids. The germline CDR1 and CDR2 sequences are DFQATT and SNEGSKA (reference sequence).

The chain joins TRBV6-2 or TRBV6-3 to TRBJ2-1; 7 nucleotides agree with TRBD2. The CDR3 has 17 residues. Germline V CDR1 and CDR2: MNHEY, SVGEGT. Losses at the gene ends were 0 bases for V and 7 bases for J; bases not matched to a gene: 12. The CDR3 DNA sequence: TGTGCCAGCAGTTACTCGGTCGGTGCTAGCGGAAAAAATGAGCAGTTCTTC. This translates into CASSYSVGASGKNEQFF.

This clonotype showed up just once. The final CDR3 position lacks the conserved phenylalanine or tryptophan, pointing to a likely read error. V gene TRBV5-1 combines with J gene TRBJ2-2; 7 bases are a match to TRBD1. Germline V gene lookup returns CDR1 SGHRS and CDR2 YFSETQ. The junction had 9 bases not matched to a gene; V was cut back by 0 bases and J by 4 bases. This CDR3 spans 17 amino acids. CDR3 sequence: CASSLVPTGTVTGELFI. CDR3 DNA: TGCGCCAGCAGCTTGGTGCCGACAGGGACGGTCACCGGGGAGCTGTTTATT.

CDR3 sequence: CASSPGQGVFLFETQYF. The CDR3 DNA sequence: TGTGCCAGCAGCCCCGGACAGGGGGTATTTTTGTTTGAGACCCAGTACTTC. V and J are TRBV5-5 and TRBJ2-5; 10 bases align to TRBD1. The CDR3 is 17 residues long. Germline-derived CDR1 and CDR2 are SGHKS and YYEKEE (reference sequence). Germline trimming cut 4 bases from V and 5 bases from J; bases unmatched to any gene: 14. The full variable domain, in which reference TRBV5-5 and TRBJ2-5 provide the parts outside the CDR3, is DAGVTQSPTHLIKTRGQQVTLRCSPISGHKSVSWYQQVLGQGPQFIFQYYEKEERGRGNFPDRFSARQFPNYSSELNVNALLLGDSALYLCASSPGQGVFLFETQYFGPGTRLLVL.

This clonotype was seen a handful of times. The genes are TRBV5-6 and TRBJ2-7, with D possibly TRBD1 on 6 matching bases. V lost 0 bases, J lost 3 bases, and 10 bases lay in between. This CDR3 region has 14 residues. Germline values: CDR1 SGHDT, CDR2 YYEEEE. The CDR3 region has the DNA TGTGCCAGCAGCTTGGGGGGGCTTTACTACGAGCAGTACGTC. This encodes CASSLGGLYYEQYV.

This clonotype has a handful of counts. This chain's CDR3 is CASRPTSAGYSYNEQFF. Here the CDR3 DNA reads TGTGCCAGCAGACCTACTAGCGCAGGATACTCCTACAATGAGCAGTTCTTC. The chain uses TRBV3-1 and TRBJ2-1, with TRBD2 matching 7 bases. This CDR3 is 17 amino acids long. Germline V CDR1 and CDR2: LGHDT, YNNKEL (reference sequence). V shed 6 bases, J shed 0 bases, and the junction held 11 bases outside the gene matches.

This clonotype was seen ten or more times. The chain is built from TRBV28 and TRBJ1-1; D uncertain. The CDR3 totals 13 residues. V shed 6 bases and J shed 4 bases, with 12 bases lying between them. CDR1 and CDR2 (germline): MDHEN, SYDVKM. The CDR3 protein is CASSPWAGTEAFF. The DNA for the CDR3 is TGTGCCAGCAGCCCTTGGGCGGGCACTGAAGCTTTCTTT. Looking up the rest from reference TRBV28 and TRBJ1-1 gives the full variable domain: DVKVTQSSRYLVKRTGEKVFLECVQDMDHENMFWYRQDPGLGLRLIYFSYDVKMKEKGDIPEGYSVSREKKERFSLILESASTNQTSMYLCASSPWAGTEAFFGQGTRLTVV.

The gene calls are TRBV15 and TRBJ2-5, with 8 bases that match TRBD2. Losses at the gene ends were 0 bases for V and 5 bases for J; bases not matched to a gene: 17. The CDR3 sequence is 19 residues long. Germline V gene data show CDR1 as LNHNV and CDR2 as YYDKDF (reference sequence). DNA of the CDR3: TGTGCCACCAGCAGAGATCGAATGGGACCCGGGAGGGTATCTGAGACCCAGTACTTC. Translated, it gives CATSRDRMGPGRVSETQYF.

This clonotype has a handful of counts. The chain joins TRBV29-1 to TRBJ2-3; D gene ambiguous. V dropped 5 bases and J dropped 4 bases, with 10 bases sitting between them. Germline V gene lookup returns CDR1 SQVTM and CDR2 ANQGSEA. This CDR3 comprises 12 residues. CDR3 nucleotides: TGCAGCGTTCGCCTCTCGGCAGATACGCAGTATTTT. Residues: CSVRLSADTQYF.

This chain uses TRBV6-1 with TRBJ2-1; TRBD2 agrees at 12 bases. The CDR3 has 15 residues. V lost 5 bases to trimming and J lost 8 bases; unmatched junction nucleotides: 7. The germline V gene encodes CDR1 MNHNS and CDR2 SASEGT. In DNA, the CDR3 is TGTGCCAGCAGTCAAACTAGCGGGGGGACCGATGAGCAGTTCTTC. Protein product: CASSQTSGGTDEQFF.

The gene calls are TRBV24-1 and TRBJ1-1; 7 nucleotides agree with TRBD1. V gave up 4 bases and J gave up 1 base; unmatched junction bases: 5. Germline V gives CDR1 KGHDR, CDR2 SFDVKD. There are 15 residues in the CDR3. The CDR3 sequence is CATSDRQGWNTEAFF. DNA of the CDR3: TGTGCCACCAGTGACCGACAGGGTTGGAACACTGAAGCTTTCTTT.

This chain connects TRBV12-3 or TRBV12-4 to TRBJ2-2, with D perhaps matching TRBD1 (5 bases). Trimming cost V 3 bases and J 6 bases, with 11 bases left between them. The CDR3 length is 14 residues. CDR3 region: CASSFGRQSGELFF. The CDR3 nucleotides are TGTGCCAGCAGTTTTGGCCGACAGTCCGGGGAGCTGTTTTTT.

This clonotype was seen only a few times. This chain links TRBV13 with TRBJ1-1, with TRBD1 matching 7 bases. This CDR3 spans 15 amino acids. Germline CDR1 PRHDT, CDR2 FYEKMQ (reference sequence). Trimming cost V 5 bases and J 4 bases; bases outside gene matches: 10. CDR3 protein: CASSKDYRGGTEAFF. CDR3 coding DNA: TGTGCCAGCAGCAAAGATTACAGGGGAGGCACTGAAGCTTTCTTT.

This clonotype was seen a few times. The chain couples TRBV6-1 to TRBJ2-5; 13 nucleotides line up with TRBD2. V lost 4 bases, J lost 1 base, and 6 bases stayed unmatched. The CDR3 is made up of 17 amino acids. The V gene's germline CDR1 is MNHNS and CDR2 SASEGT. CDR3 sequence reads: CASSGLGTSGAQETQYF. DNA for the CDR3: TGTGCCAGCAGTGGACTCGGGACTAGCGGGGCCCAAGAGACCCAGTACTTC.

This clonotype was recorded a few times. The V and J genes are TRBV20-1 and TRBJ2-3; unclear D gene. The CDR3 runs to 13 residues. The V gene's germline CDR1 is DFQATT and CDR2 SNEGSKA (reference sequence). V was cut by 0 bases and J by 6 bases, with 10 bases left in between. Here the CDR3 DNA reads TGCAGTGCTAGAGATCCCCCAGCGGATACGCAGTATTTT. Encoded protein: CSARDPPADTQYF.

This clonotype occurred a few times. The chain employs TRBV10-3 and TRBJ1-4; 9 bases fit TRBD1. Germline-derived CDR1 and CDR2 are ENHRY and SYGVKD. The CDR3 runs 13 residues. Losses at the gene ends were 7 bases for V and 6 bases for J; bases not matched to a gene: 3. For the CDR3, the DNA is TGTGCCATCATCGGGACAGGGTATGAAAAACTGTTTTTT. As protein: CAIIGTGYEKLFF.

This clonotype was recorded a few times. The chain uses TRBV5-6 and TRBJ2-2, with D perhaps matching TRBD1 or TRBD2 (5 bases each). There are 17 residues in the CDR3. Germline-derived CDR1 and CDR2 are SGHDT and YYEEEE. The germline V and J ends were trimmed by 1 base and 4 bases, with 17 bases remaining between them. CDR3 region: CASSLFATGTFTGELFF. CDR3 nucleotide sequence: TGTGCCAGCAGCTTGTTTGCTACCGGGACCTTCACCGGGGAGCTGTTTTTT.

This clonotype was seen only a few times. The chain employs TRBV29-1 and TRBJ1-2; no clear D. This CDR3 is 8 amino acids long. Germline loops: CDR1 SQVTM, CDR2 ANQGSEA. The V end lost 3 bases, the J end lost 10 bases, and 3 bases lay between the germline ends. CDR3: CSVDVYTF. CDR3 DNA sequence: TGCAGCGTTGACGTCTACACCTTC. Supplemented by reference TRBV29-1 and TRBJ1-2, the full variable domain reads SAVISQKPSRDICQRGTSLTIQCQVDSQVTMMFWYRQQPGQSLTLIATANQGSEATYESGFVIDKFPISRPNLTFSTLTVSNMSPEDSSIYLCSVDVYTFGSGTRLTVV.

This clonotype was found many times. The V call is TRBV3-1, the J call TRBJ1-5, with D unclear. The germline V gene has CDR1 LGHDT and CDR2 YNNKEL (reference sequence). The CDR3 totals 15 residues. V was pared by 0 bases and J by 1 base, with 7 bases between. The CDR3 reads CASSQDDGSNQPQHF. In DNA form, the CDR3 reads TGTGCCAGCAGCCAAGATGATGGCAGCAATCAGCCCCAGCATTTT.

The sample holds a few counts of this clonotype. J is TRBJ1-1 and V is TRBV29-1; possible D gene TRBD1, 6 bases. The V end lost 1 base, the J end lost 0 bases, and 9 bases lay between the germline ends. The CDR3 totals 14 residues. Germline V CDR1 and CDR2: SQVTM, ANQGSEA. The DNA for the CDR3 is TGCAGCGTTGAAGCCGACAGGCTGAACACTGAAGCTTTCTTT. Its protein product is CSVEADRLNTEAFF.

The chain employs TRBV28 and TRBJ2-7; D is perhaps TRBD2 (6 bases). Germline V gene lookup returns CDR1 MDHEN and CDR2 SYDVKM. This CDR3 contains 13 residues. V was pared by 5 bases and J by 5 bases, with 13 bases between. The CDR3 bases are TGTGCCAGCAGTCGCCCGGGGGTACACGAGCAGTACTTC. Residues: CASSRPGVHEQYF. Together with reference TRBV28 and TRBJ2-7, the CDR3 gives the full variable domain: DVKVTQSSRYLVKRTGEKVFLECVQDMDHENMFWYRQDPGLGLRLIYFSYDVKMKEKGDIPEGYSVSREKKERFSLILESASTNQTSMYLCASSRPGVHEQYFGPGTRLTVT.

This chain links TRBV28 with TRBJ2-1; TRBD1 aligns across 8 bases. The junction had 10 bases not matched to a gene; V was cut back by 3 bases and J by 12 bases. The CDR3 covers 14 residues. Germline CDR1 reads MDHEN; CDR2 reads SYDVKM. CDR3 DNA: TGTGCCAGCAGTTTCGAGACAGGGGCTCTCGCGCAGTTCTTC. This gives the protein CASSFETGALAQFF.

The rearrangement joins TRBV6-5 to TRBJ2-3, with 10 bases that match TRBD2. This CDR3 is built from 17 residues. V trimming: 4 bases; J trimming: 0 bases; junction bases outside the gene matches: 7. Germline CDR1 reads MNHEY; CDR2 reads SVGAGI. The CDR3 loop reads CASSFTGLAVSTDTQYF. The CDR3, as DNA: TGTGCCAGCAGTTTCACCGGACTAGCGGTGAGCACAGATACGCAGTATTTT.

This clonotype has more than one count but fewer than ten. The chain joins TRBV24-1 to TRBJ2-5; D remains unclear. The germline V gene has CDR1 KGHDR and CDR2 SFDVKD. The CDR3 consists of 15 residues. Trimming took 3 bases from V and 3 from J, leaving 13 bases between them. The CDR3 here is CATSDNGRPKETQYF. CDR3 nucleotides: TGTGCCACCAGTGATAACGGACGCCCCAAAGAGACCCAGTACTTC.

The chain recombines TRBV20-1 with TRBJ2-7, with TRBD1 as a possible D gene (5 bases). Germline CDR1 and CDR2: DFQATT and SNEGSKA (reference sequence). The V gene lost 0 bases and the J gene lost 7 bases, with 7 bases spanning the gap. The CDR3 covers 11 residues. CDR3 protein: CSARDKGEQYF. The CDR3 nucleotides are TGCAGTGCTAGAGATAAGGGGGAGCAGTACTTC.

As regards this clonotype: One end of the junction does not line up with germline, which may come from a read error. This sequence joins TRBV28 and TRBJ1-1; no reliable D call. The germline gives CDR1 MDHEN, CDR2 SYDVKM. CDR3 length equals 13 residues. The CDR3 loop reads CASTLLRPGDAFF. In nucleotides, the CDR3 is TGTGCCAGCACTTTATTAAGACCAGGAGATGCTTTCTTT.

The CDR3 loop reads CAISRQGLNSPLHF. The CDR3 nucleotides are TGTGCCATCAGTCGACAGGGCTTAAATTCACCCCTCCACTTT. The chain carries TRBV10-3 and TRBJ1-6; the match to TRBD1 covers 7 bases. CDR3 length: 14 amino acids. Losses at the gene ends were 5 bases for V and 7 bases for J; bases not matched to a gene: 5. The germline V gene has CDR1 ENHRY and CDR2 SYGVKD.